This T cell receptor (beta chain) is drawn from a study of blood T cell repertoires in COVID-19. Trimming removed 8 bases at V and 4 bases at J, with 14 bases between. Germline assignment: CDR1 ENHRY and CDR2 SYGVKD. CDR3 length: 13 amino acids. Produced via immunoSEQ multiplex PCR; TCRdb's table is partial and in-frame only. The profile covers a few hundred thousand clones, with roughly 89% appearing a single time and about 5.7% taken by the ten largest. This sequence originates from a woman aged 40 to 50 who had recovered from COVID-19. Input material: PBMCs or T cells enriched from blood (not recorded which). The chain employs TRBV10-3 and TRBJ1-1; D may be TRBD1 (6 bases). CDR3 DNA sequence: TGTGCCATCGCAGGGGATAGGGGCACTGAAGCTTTCTTT. It encodes CAIAGDRGTEAFF.